What follows are 18 T cell receptor beta chains derived from one specimen sequenced in a study of blood T cell repertoires in COVID-19. TCRdb's copy holds only in-frame clones and misses some; the assay was immunoSEQ multiplex PCR. Altogether some 330,000 clones are present, 75% to 90% being singletons, with the ten largest covering 5%. The sequencing sample was made of PBMCs or T cells enriched from blood (not recorded which). The receptor source for this set is a man aged 25 to 40 who had recovered from COVID-19.

The count of this clone is one. As DNA, the CDR3 is TGTGCCAGCAGTATCATCCAGACAGACATCCAAGAGACCCAGTACTTC. The encoded protein is CASSIIQTDIQETQYF. V is TRBV28 and J is TRBJ2-5, with D tentatively TRBD1 (5 bases). V was clipped by 5 bases and J by 1 base, with 17 bases between them. Germline CDR1 is MDHEN and CDR2 is SYDVKM. The CDR3 sequence is 16 residues long.

This chain connects TRBV9 to TRBJ2-7; TRBD2 might be the D (7 bases). With 3 bases removed from V and 3 bases from J, the gap between germline ends came to 13 bases. The CDR3 is 14 amino acids. In germline, CDR1 is SGDLS, CDR2 YYNGEE. The CDR3: CASSGGGDYYEQYF. For the CDR3, the DNA is TGTGCCAGCAGCGGAGGGGGGGATTACTACGAGCAGTACTTC.

In the case of this clone: Other DNA sequences in the same sample also yield this CDR3. The genes are TRBV27 and TRBJ2-5; TRBD2 matches at 8 bases. With 4 bases clipped from V and 5 bases from J, the junction kept 9 bases outside the gene matches. Looked up from germline, CDR1 is MNHEY and CDR2 is SMNVEV (reference sequence). The CDR3 runs 15 residues. The CDR3 reads CASSSGTGGAETQYF. The CDR3 DNA reads as TGTGCCAGCAGTTCTGGGACCGGGGGGGCCGAGACCCAGTACTTC.

The rearrangement uses TRBV5-4 and TRBJ1-1, with TRBD1 as a possible D gene (6 bases). Germline CDR1 is SGHNT and CDR2 is YYREEE (reference sequence). The CDR3 consists of 12 residues. The V and J ends lost 3 bases and 10 bases respectively, with 13 bases between them. The CDR3 nucleotides read TGTGCCAGCAGCTACAGGGAGGGAGGAGCTTTCTTT. Translation: CASSYREGGAFF.

This chain connects TRBV25-1 to TRBJ2-3, with D possibly being TRBD2 (5 bases). The germline V gene encodes CDR1 MGHDK and CDR2 SYGVNS. V lost 7 bases to trimming and J lost 4 bases, with 15 bases between them. The CDR3 sequence is 14 residues long. CDR3 in DNA: TGTGCCAGCATGGACGGAGGTGTTTCAGATACGCAGTATTTT. Protein sequence: CASMDGGVSDTQYF.

The chain combines TRBV10-3 with TRBJ2-5; 7 positions agree with TRBD1. Germline loops: CDR1 ENHRY, CDR2 SYGVKD. This CDR3 comprises 12 residues. V dropped 6 bases and J dropped 5; count of bases not matched to a gene: 3. The CDR3 bases are TGTGCCATCAGGGACAGGAGGGAGACCCAGTACTTC. Protein: CAIRDRRETQYF.

This clone occurred a few times. This chain uses TRBV5-1 with TRBJ1-2, with TRBD1 identical over 9 bases. There are 14 residues in the CDR3. V lost 5 bases to trimming and J lost 6 bases; unmatched junction nucleotides: 8. The germline V gene encodes CDR1 SGHRS and CDR2 YFSETQ. CDR3 amino acids: CASRTRDRVDGYTF. The CDR3 bases are TGCGCCAGCAGAACCCGGGACAGGGTAGATGGCTACACCTTC.

In its sample, this clone was seen a few times. The J gene is TRBJ1-2, the V gene TRBV11-2, with 7 bases matching TRBD1. The CDR3 has 13 amino acids. The V gene's germline CDR1 is SGHAT and CDR2 FQNNGV. J lost 3 bases, V lost 5 bases, and 3 bases had no gene match. DNA for the CDR3: TGTGCCAGCAGCCCCACAGGGGACTATGGCTACACCTTC. The encoded protein is CASSPTGDYGYTF.

This sequence joins TRBV6-1 and TRBJ1-2, with D hard to call. The CDR3 extends over 14 amino acids. Per germline, CDR1 MNHNS and CDR2 SASEGT. V dropped 0 bases and J dropped 4 bases, with 9 bases sitting between them. In DNA, the CDR3 is TGTGCCAGCAGTGAAGCCGCGGCGGGCTATGGCTACACCTTC. Amino acids: CASSEAAAGYGYTF.

The chain links TRBV23-1 to TRBJ1-3; D uncertain. TRBV23-1 is marked as an open reading frame, function uncertain. This CDR3 is 15 amino acids long. Trimming pared 5 bases from V and 0 bases from J, leaving 11 bases between. CDR3 region: CASSTGVCSGNTIYF. The CDR3 nucleotides are TGCGCCAGCAGTACCGGTGTCTGCTCTGGAAACACCATATATTTT.

The chain employs TRBV6-1 and TRBJ2-7; 7 bases fit TRBD1. Per germline, CDR1 MNHNS and CDR2 SASEGT. V lost 2 bases, J lost 3 bases, and 10 bases stayed unmatched. This CDR3 is 16 amino acids long. CDR3 protein: CASSERETGYYYEQYF. CDR3 DNA sequence: TGTGCCAGCAGTGAAAGGGAGACAGGGTATTACTACGAGCAGTACTTC.

This clone has only one observation. V is TRBV2 and J is TRBJ2-3; 7 positions agree with TRBD2. Germline V gene sequence: CDR1 SNHLY, CDR2 FYNNEI. CDR3 length: 14 amino acids. The CDR3 protein is CSWDISGGTDTQYF. DNA of the CDR3: TGTTCCTGGGATATATCGGGGGGAACAGATACGCAGTATTTT.

The table lists this clone with a count of one. The CDR3 coding sequence is TGTGCCTGGAGTACAGATTCGAACACTGAAGCTTTCTTT. This codes for CAWSTDSNTEAFF. The chain is built from TRBV30 and TRBJ1-1; D call uncertain. The ends were cut back, 2 bases at V and 1 base at J, with 8 bases in the middle. CDR1 and CDR2 from the germline V gene are GTSNPN and SVGIG (reference sequence). This CDR3 spans 13 amino acids.

The chain is built from TRBV7-6 and TRBJ2-1; 8 nucleotides agree with TRBD1. Germline V gene data show CDR1 as SGHVS and CDR2 as FNYEAQ. The CDR3 covers 14 residues. V trimming: 5 bases; J trimming: 7 bases; junction bases outside the gene matches: 7. The CDR3: CASSARQGKNEQFF. The CDR3 DNA follows: TGTGCCAGCAGCGCGAGACAGGGGAAGAATGAGCAGTTCTTC.

The rearrangement links TRBV27 to TRBJ1-1, with 7 nucleotides matching TRBD1. Losses at the gene ends were 6 bases for V and 5 bases for J; bases not matched to a gene: 6. Germline V gene sequence: CDR1 MNHEY, CDR2 SMNVEV (reference sequence). The CDR3 is 13 amino acids. CDR3: CASRWTGWTEAFF. The CDR3 coding sequence is TGTGCCAGCAGGTGGACAGGTTGGACTGAAGCTTTCTTT.

The CDR3 sequence is CATTRDRVRSYEQYF. In nucleotides, the CDR3 is TGTGCCACCACCCGCGACAGGGTCAGGTCCTACGAGCAGTACTTC. The J gene is TRBJ2-7, the V gene TRBV24-1; 7 nucleotides match TRBD1. The germline gives CDR1 KGHDR, CDR2 SFDVKD. This CDR3 has 15 amino acids. Trimming cost V 8 bases and J 1 base; bases outside gene matches: 10.

The chain employs TRBV6-2 or TRBV6-3 and TRBJ2-3; 9 nucleotides match TRBD2. The CDR3 is 16 residues long. V lost 2 bases to trimming and J lost 5 bases; unmatched junction nucleotides: 8. Looked up from germline, CDR1 is MNHEY and CDR2 is SVGEGT. CDR3 DNA sequence: TGTGCCAGCAGTTACAAGGGAAGCGGGGGGCAAGATACGCAGTATTTT. This gives the protein CASSYKGSGGQDTQYF.

This clone was observed a handful of times. This chain joins TRBV4-2 and TRBJ2-2; D unresolved. Germline V gene data show CDR1 as LGHNA and CDR2 as YNFKEQ. The CDR3 has 15 residues. V gave up 0 bases and J gave up 1 base, with 6 bases separating them. The CDR3 sequence: CASSQDPWNTGELFF. Here the CDR3 DNA reads TGTGCCAGCAGCCAAGATCCATGGAACACCGGGGAGCTGTTTTTT.